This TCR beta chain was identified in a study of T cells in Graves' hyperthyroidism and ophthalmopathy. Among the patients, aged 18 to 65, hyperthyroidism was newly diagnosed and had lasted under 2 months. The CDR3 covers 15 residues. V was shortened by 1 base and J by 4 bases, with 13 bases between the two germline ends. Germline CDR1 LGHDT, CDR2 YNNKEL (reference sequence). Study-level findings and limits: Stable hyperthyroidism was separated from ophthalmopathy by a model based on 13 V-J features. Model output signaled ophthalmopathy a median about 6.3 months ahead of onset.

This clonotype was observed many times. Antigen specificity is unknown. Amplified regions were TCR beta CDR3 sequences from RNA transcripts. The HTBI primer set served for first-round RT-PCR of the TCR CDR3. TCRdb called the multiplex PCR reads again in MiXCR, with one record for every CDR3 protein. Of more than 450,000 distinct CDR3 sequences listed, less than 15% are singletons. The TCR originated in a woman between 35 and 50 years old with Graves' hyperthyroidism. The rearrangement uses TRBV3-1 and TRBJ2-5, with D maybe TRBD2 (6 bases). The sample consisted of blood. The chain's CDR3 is CASSQAGEGVETQYF. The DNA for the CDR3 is TGTGCCAGCAGCCAAGCGGGAGAGGGAGTAGAGACCCAGTACTTC.